A selection of T cell receptor beta chains follows, all from one sample in a study of control samples from healthy donors and cancer patients. The table came from immunoSEQ multiplex PCR; TCRdb's copy has only in-frame clones and leaves some out. In the table there are tens of thousands of clones, 85% to 95% of which are singletons. The material sequenced was blood. The receptor source for this set is a man aged 30 to 45 in good health. The CDR3 runs from the conserved cysteine through the conserved F or W. The D gene is left open where the match is weak. Where a row states a size, it is once, few, many or the class of an expanded clone; other rows omit it.

abundance,d_gene,j_gene,v_gene,CDR3aa,CDR3nt
NA,TRBD2,TRBJ2-5,TRBV4-1,CASSPGDLAGETQYF,TGCGCCAGCAGCCCCGGGGACCTAGCGGGAGAGACCCAGTACTTC
once,TRBD2,TRBJ2-3,TRBV6-4,CASSAGLAGRDTQYF,TGTGCCAGCAGCGCTGGGCTAGCGGGACGAGATACGCAGTATTTT
NA,NA,TRBJ2-2,TRBV9,CASSVEYGSTGELFF,TGTGCCAGCAGCGTAGAATATGGAAGCACCGGGGAGCTGTTTTTT
once,TRBD1,TRBJ2-2,TRBV7-7,CASSPGQGTGELFF,TGTGCTAGCAGCCCCGGACAGGGGACCGGGGAGCTGTTTTTT
NA,NA,TRBJ1-2,TRBV19,CASLSDSYGYTF,TGTGCCAGTTTATCGGACAGCTATGGCTACACCTTC
NA,NA,TRBJ2-7,TRBV29-1,CSANGLVPNYEQYF,TGCAGCGCCAACGGACTCGTACCAAACTACGAGCAGTACTTC
once,NA,TRBJ2-3,TRBV1,CTSSQDSGGGDTQYF,TGCACCAGCAGCCAAGACTCCGGGGGTGGGGATACGCAGTATTTT
medium-sized,NA,TRBJ1-6,TRBV3-1/TRBV3-2,CASSREAYNSPLHF,TGTGCCAGCAGCCGGGAGGCCTATAATTCACCCCTCCACTTT
NA,TRBD1,TRBJ1-5,TRBV19,CASSITGQGYQPQHF,TGTGCCAGTAGTATTACCGGACAGGGTTATCAGCCCCAGCATTTT
NA,TRBD1,TRBJ1-6,TRBV6-1,CASSEQGAESPLHF,TGTGCCAGCAGTGAACAGGGGGCAGAATCACCCCTCCACTTT
NA,NA,TRBJ2-5,TRBV5-5,CASSLLGLGETQYF,TGTGCCAGCAGCCTACTCGGGCTTGGGGAGACCCAGTACTTC
NA,TRBD2,TRBJ2-1,TRBV7-8,CASSPGLAGEQFF,TGTGCCAGCAGCCCCGGACTAGCCGGGGAGCAGTTCTTC
NA,NA,TRBJ1-2,TRBV18,CASSPPTRVYGYTF,TGTGCCAGCTCACCACCGACAAGGGTCTATGGCTACACCTTC
NA,NA,TRBJ2-7,TRBV6-5,CASRLASSYEQYF,TGTGCCAGCAGACTGGCCAGCTCCTACGAGCAGTACTTC
NA,NA,TRBJ1-2,TRBV6-2/TRBV6-3,CASSPKPYGYTF,TGTGCCAGCAGCCCTAAACCCTATGGCTACACCTTC
NA,NA,TRBJ2-1,TRBV28,CASSLRFSPRAGAGNEQFF,TGTGCCAGCAGTCTCCGATTTTCCCCTCGGGCAGGGGCGGGTAATGAGCAGTTCTTC
NA,NA,TRBJ1-5,TRBV6-6,CASSYTRNPSNQPQHF,TGTGCCAGCAGTTACACGAGGAACCCTAGCAATCAGCCCCAGCATTTT
NA,TRBD1,TRBJ2-1,TRBV10-3,CAITGTGPYNEQFF,TGTGCCATCACGGGGACAGGGCCCTACAATGAGCAGTTCTTC
NA,NA,TRBJ1-4,TRBV3-1/TRBV3-2,CASTNHEPGGNEKLFF,TGTGCCAGCACCAACCACGAACCGGGAGGTAATGAAAAACTGTTTTTT
NA,TRBD2,TRBJ2-5,TRBV5-6,CASTRLAGEGETQYF,TGTGCCAGCACCCGACTAGCGGGAGAGGGGGAGACCCAGTACTTC
NA,NA,TRBJ1-3,TRBV12-2,CASRFAGNTIYF,TGTGCAAGTCGCTTCGCTGGAAACACCATATATTTT
NA,NA,TRBJ1-1,TRBV2,CASSEPLDSTDTEAFF,TGTGCCAGCAGTGAACCCCTGGACAGTACGGACACTGAAGCTTTCTTT
NA,NA,TRBJ2-3,TRBV5-1,CASSFGSGVAGHTDTQYF,TGCGCCAGCAGCTTTGGATCCGGGGTGGCGGGGCACACAGATACGCAGTATTTT
NA,NA,TRBJ2-1,TRBV3-1/TRBV3-2,CASSQVGGYNEQFF,TGTGCCAGCAGCCAAGTAGGAGGGTACAATGAGCAGTTCTTC
few,TRBD2,TRBJ2-7,TRBV30,CAWSSPPRLAVTYEQYF,TGTGCCTGGAGTTCGCCTCCCCGACTAGCGGTGACCTACGAGCAGTACTTC
NA,TRBD1,TRBJ2-2,TRBV5-4,CASSSGTGNTGELFF,TGTGCCAGCAGCTCGGGGACAGGGAACACCGGGGAGCTGTTTTTT
NA,NA,TRBJ2-7,TRBV7-9,CASSFARTPYEQYF,TGTGCCAGCAGCTTTGCCAGGACTCCCTACGAGCAGTACTTC
NA,NA,TRBJ1-1,TRBV4-1,CASSQVARMNTEAFF,TGCGCCAGCAGCCAAGTGGCCCGCATGAACACTGAAGCTTTCTTT
NA,NA,TRBJ1-2,TRBV19,CASSLTGTYGYTF,TGTGCCAGTAGTCTAACCGGGACCTATGGCTACACCTTC
NA,TRBD1,TRBJ2-6,TRBV14,CASSRWTGPGANVLTF,TGTGCCAGCAGCCGATGGACAGGGCCCGGGGCCAACGTCCTGACTTTC
NA,NA,TRBJ2-3,TRBV13,CASSLRGSSTDTQYF,TGTGCCAGCAGCTTACGGGGTTCTAGCACAGATACGCAGTATTTT
once,NA,TRBJ2-2,TRBV10-3,CATPDSSNTGELFF,TGTGCCACCCCGGACAGTTCGAACACCGGGGAGCTGTTTTTT
once,TRBD2,TRBJ2-5,TRBV6-4,CASSERSGDQETQYF,TGTGCCAGCAGTGAGAGGAGCGGGGACCAAGAGACCCAGTACTTC
NA,NA,TRBJ1-6,TRBV11-2,CASSFAYSPLHF,TGTGCCAGCAGCTTTGCGTATTCACCCCTCCACTTT
once,TRBD2,TRBJ2-2,TRBV6-5,CASSPRLAGGGELFF,TGTGCCAGCAGTCCCCGCTTAGCGGGGGGCGGGGAGCTGTTTTTT
once,TRBD2,TRBJ2-1,TRBV27,CASSFLRENYNEQFF,TGTGCCAGCAGTTTTCTGCGGGAGAACTACAATGAGCAGTTCTTC
NA,TRBD2,TRBJ2-7,TRBV5-5,CASSRTSGFSYEQYF,TGTGCCAGCAGCCGTACTAGCGGTTTTTCCTACGAGCAGTACTTC
once,NA,TRBJ2-7,TRBV6-6,CASRGTVYEQYF,TGTGCCAGCAGAGGGACTGTCTACGAGCAGTACTTC
NA,TRBD2,TRBJ2-7,TRBV7-8,CASSSLAGGNYEQYF,TGTGCCAGCAGCTCCTTAGCGGGCGGCAACTACGAGCAGTACTTC
NA,NA,TRBJ1-3,TRBV30,CAWTTGSGSGNTIYF,TGTGCCTGGACTACAGGATCAGGGTCTGGAAACACCATATATTTT
NA,TRBD2,TRBJ2-7,TRBV3-1/TRBV3-2,CASSQDFGRLAGDEQYF,TGTGCCAGCAGCCAAGATTTTGGCAGACTAGCGGGAGACGAGCAGTACTTC
NA,NA,TRBJ2-3,TRBV21-1,CASSHSRTGVSSTDTQYF,TGTGCCAGCAGTCACAGCCGGACAGGGGTCTCTAGCACAGATACGCAGTATTTT
NA,TRBD1,TRBJ2-2,TRBV28,CASSLDRFYGELFF,TGTGCCAGCAGTTTGGACAGGTTCTACGGGGAGCTGTTTTTT
NA,TRBD2,TRBJ2-7,TRBV6-5,CASTPVAGDYEQYF,TGTGCCAGCACCCCAGTAGCGGGGGACTACGAGCAGTACTTC
NA,NA,TRBJ2-5,TRBV3-1/TRBV3-2,CASSPSGGETQYF,TGTGCCAGCAGCCCAAGCGGTGGCGAGACCCAGTACTTC